This entry concerns a single T cell receptor beta chain. Its antigen is as yet unknown. This entry belongs to a study of CD8 T cells in ankylosing spondylitis. CDR3 length: 13 amino acids. CDR1 and CDR2 from the germline V gene are LGHNA and YSLEER. V was trimmed by 5 bases and J by 5 bases, leaving 11 bases between them. A quantitative 5'-RACE method, one with molecular barcodes, was used to make TCR beta libraries. TCRdb independently ran MiXCR on the 5' RACE reads; one entry per CDR3 protein. The table lists approximately 250,000 distinct CDR3 sequences, 7% to 10% of them singletons, with more than 4.5% in the top ten. Findings and limits, study-wide: Matched ankylosing spondylitis synovial fluid reportedly contained a significantly enriched population of disease-linked clones. Disease-linked clones bore a CD8+ phenotype, appearing relatively rarely in peripheral blood.

The material sequenced was blood, either unsorted or a sorted T cell fraction (not recorded which). This TCR derives from a female donor with ankylosing spondylitis or in good health (not recorded which). The J gene is TRBJ2-3, the V gene TRBV4-3, with D maybe TRBD2 (6 bases). DNA of the CDR3: TGCGCCAGCAGCGCGGGGAGTATAGATACGCAGTATTTT. Protein sequence: CASSAGSIDTQYF.